The 5 T cell receptor beta chains below were found in one sample sequenced in a study of T-cell memory formation after mild COVID-19. Each CDR3 protein is one row after TCRdb ran MiXCR on the 5' RACE reads. The table records 470,000 or so distinct CDR3 sequences, approximately 25% of them present only once. Sequenced material: PBMCs or a T cell subset sorted from them (not recorded which). The receptors come from an adult woman who had mild COVID-19 (a few samples of this study predate the infection). Cell type and time point are not known.

The chain joins TRBV6-2 or TRBV6-3 to TRBJ1-1; 7 nucleotides match TRBD1. J lost 7 bases, V lost 6 bases, and 8 bases had no gene match. Germline V gene sequence: CDR1 MNHEY, CDR2 SVGEGT. The CDR3 length is 13 residues. CDR3 loop: CASRGGGLGEAFF. The CDR3 DNA sequence: TGTGCCAGCAGAGGAGGGGGCCTAGGTGAAGCTTTCTTT.

The chain joins TRBV9 to TRBJ2-2; TRBD1 matches 9 bases. This CDR3 has 19 amino acids. Germline CDR1 is SGDLS and CDR2 is YYNGEE. With V trimmed by 4 bases and J by 13 bases, 26 bases remained unmatched. DNA of the CDR3: TGTGCCAGCAGCCCGAGTCCCGGGACAGGGATCGGGGCCGGGGACGGGCTGTTTTTT. This encodes CASSPSPGTGIGAGDGLFF.

The rearrangement joins TRBV20-1 to TRBJ2-3; tentatively, D is TRBD2 (5 bases). Between the trimmed V and J ends, which lost 0 bases and 2 bases, there was a span of 12 bases. This CDR3 is built from 15 residues. Germline CDR1 and CDR2: DFQATT and SNEGSKA (reference sequence). The CDR3 DNA sequence: TGCAGTGCTAGAGATGGGCGGGCCCACACAGATACGCAGTATTTT. As protein: CSARDGRAHTDTQYF.

At least ten counts were recorded for this clonotype. This rearrangement joins TRBV7-3 to TRBJ2-3; 7 positions agree with TRBD1. CDR1 and CDR2 (germline): SGHTA, FQGTGA. This CDR3 spans 13 amino acids. V was pared by 3 bases and J by 6 bases, with 3 bases of the junction left unmatched. CDR3 residues: CASSLTGTDTQYF. DNA for the CDR3: TGTGCCAGCAGCTTGACAGGGACGGATACGCAGTATTTT.

This clonotype occurred a few times. The chain uses TRBV4-1 and TRBJ2-1, with 8 positions matching TRBD1. The CDR3 consists of 18 residues. Germline CDR1 and CDR2: MGHRA and YSYEKL. V dropped 0 bases and J dropped 6; count of bases not matched to a gene: 13. The CDR3 bases are TGCGCCAGCAGCCAAGAAGACAGGGGTGGGAGGCCGGGCAATGAGCAGTTCTTC. Protein: CASSQEDRGGRPGNEQFF.